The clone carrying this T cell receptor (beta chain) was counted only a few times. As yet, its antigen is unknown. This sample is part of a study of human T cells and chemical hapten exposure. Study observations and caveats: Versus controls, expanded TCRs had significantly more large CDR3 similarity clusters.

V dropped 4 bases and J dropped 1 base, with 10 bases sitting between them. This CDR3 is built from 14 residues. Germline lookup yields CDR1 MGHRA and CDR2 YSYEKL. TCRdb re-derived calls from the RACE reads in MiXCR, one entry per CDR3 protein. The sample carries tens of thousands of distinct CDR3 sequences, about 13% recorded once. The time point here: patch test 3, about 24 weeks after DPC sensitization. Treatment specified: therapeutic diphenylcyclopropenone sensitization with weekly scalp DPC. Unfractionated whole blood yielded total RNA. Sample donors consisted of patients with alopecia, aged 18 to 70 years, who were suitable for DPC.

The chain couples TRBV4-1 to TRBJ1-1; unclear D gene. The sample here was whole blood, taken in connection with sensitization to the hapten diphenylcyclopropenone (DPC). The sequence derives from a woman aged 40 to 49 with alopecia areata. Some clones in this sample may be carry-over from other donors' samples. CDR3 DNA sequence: TGCGCCAGCAGCCCGGAGACGGGGAACACTGAAGCTTTCTTT. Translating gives CASSPETGNTEAFF.